This TCR beta chain was captured by sequencing in a study of blood T cell repertoires in COVID-19. Libraries were prepared by immunoSEQ multiplex PCR; TCRdb keeps only in-frame clonotypes and omits some of them. The sample has tens of thousands of clones; roughly 89% are singletons. The sequencing input was peripheral blood. The receptor's source is a woman aged 60-75 years with COVID-19, enrolled during active disease.

The CDR3 reads CASSQDPTGETQYF. The CDR3 DNA is TGTGCCAGCTCACAGGACCCGACGGGGGAGACCCAGTACTTC. The chain joins TRBV18 to TRBJ2-5; TRBD2 is a possible D gene (5 bases). CDR1 is KGHSH, CDR2 LQKENI, per germline. V lost 4 bases and J 5 bases, leaving 14 bases between the germline ends. The CDR3 runs 14 residues.